One TCR beta chain is described in this entry. There is no known antigen for this receptor. No qualities accompany the bases; no much larger clone lies one base away. TCRbeta CDR3 regions were amplified from genomic DNA by means of the immunoSEQ Assay, a bias-controlled multiplex PCR. On the study's bioinformatics: Nucleated cell counts per sample were estimated from amplification of reference gene primers within the assay. To quantify the absolute abundance of each unique TCRbeta CDR3 rearrangement, sequence reads were collapsed and filtered. For each sample, productive Simpson clonality was calculated as the square root of Simpson's diversity index across productive rearrangements. TCRdb mirrors the immuneACCESS table, restricted to in-frame sequences. Some clones are absent from its copies; in checked studies, under half trace to an unresolved V gene, and the reason for the others is unknown. V, J and clone size reflect that table, while D and trimming were determined from the DNA. This sample comprises some 150,000 clones, roughly 76% of them detected only once. The top ten clones comprise 7% to 10% of the sample.

Whole blood was collected in K2EDTA tubes by collaborating institutions according to the institutions' own protocols. For TCRbeta analysis, collaborators shipped samples as frozen whole blood, isolated PBMCs, or DNA extracted from either of those sample types. The data were taken from a study of blood T cell repertoires in COVID-19 (dated by TCRdb to the early 2020s). Context from the whole study: Collaborator samples came from the United States, Italy and Spain and covered acute and convalescent phases of COVID-19. The material from the prospective study consisted of cDNA or gDNA derived from T cells, B-cell-depleted T cells, or PBMCs. Subjects who had been exposed to COVID-19, were actively infected with it, or had recovered from it provided the deeply sampled blood TCRbeta repertoires that made up the dataset. A freely available public database, intended as a resource for researchers studying the immune response to SARS-CoV-2, is where the repertoires were released. The samples were drawn from two sources: the first 160 participants of the ongoing ImmuneRACE study, and over 1,000 subjects contributed by 6 global collaborators. Nearly every sample came with metadata listing a de-identified subject ID, COVID-19 status, age in years and sex. HLA class I and class II types, where available, came from metadata supplied by the sample provider rather than from assay-based typing. General conclusions and limits of the study: The amount of clinical and demographic metadata varied by source and participant and was provided uncurated.

Via the germline V gene, CDR1 is KGHSH and CDR2 LQKENI. Trimming removed 0 bases from V and 15 bases from J, leaving 15 bases between the germline ends. From the cysteine through the phenylalanine, the CDR3 covers 14 amino acids. Only the CDR3 DNA is retained, 42 bases long and in frame from the first base. The TCR was taken from a human donor with acute or convalescent COVID-19. The donor label of this sample is uncertain. In this chain, TRBV18 is recombined with TRBJ1-6, with a weak D call of TRBD1 (5 bases match). Sequenced sample: peripheral blood. The DNA sequence follows: TGTGCCAGCTCACCACCGGAGGGACCACACTACCTCCACTTT. Its protein reads: CASSPPEGPHYLHF.